This T cell receptor beta chain was profiled in a study of shared clonotypes between healthy human individuals. Looking at the study overall: A donor's plate count was three for CD4 naive and three for CD4 memory; CD8 naive had two and CD8 memory one.

Sequencing was performed with immunoSEQ multiplex PCR; in TCRdb, only in-frame clones are kept and a portion is missing. The sample yields about 2.3 million clones, just under 95% seen once. Trimming removed 5 bases from V and 0 bases from J, with 14 bases in between. Germline V gives CDR1 SGHAT, CDR2 FQDESV (reference sequence). The CDR3 is made up of 15 amino acids. The chain couples TRBV11-1 to TRBJ2-7, with D possibly called TRBD1 or TRBD2 (5 bases each). The specimen sequenced was naive CD4+ T cells from PBMCs. Subset in this sample: CD45RA+ positively selected. The sequence was obtained from a man aged 18 to 30 in good health. Some clones in this sample may be carry-over from other donors' samples. The CDR3 DNA reads as TGTGCCAGCAGCGACGGACGGGGCCGCTCCTACGAGCAGTACTTC. Amino acids: CASSDGRGRSYEQYF.